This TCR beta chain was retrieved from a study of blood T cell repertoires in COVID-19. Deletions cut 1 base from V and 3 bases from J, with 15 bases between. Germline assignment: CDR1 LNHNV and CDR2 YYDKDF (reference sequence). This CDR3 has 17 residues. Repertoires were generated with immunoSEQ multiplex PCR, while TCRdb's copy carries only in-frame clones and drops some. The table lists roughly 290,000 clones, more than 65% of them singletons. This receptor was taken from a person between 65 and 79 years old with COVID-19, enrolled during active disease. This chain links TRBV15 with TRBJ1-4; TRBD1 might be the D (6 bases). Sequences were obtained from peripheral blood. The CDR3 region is CATSRAAGGAANEKLFF. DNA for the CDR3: TGTGCCACCAGCAGAGCCGCCGGGGGGGCGGCTAATGAAAAACTGTTTTTT.